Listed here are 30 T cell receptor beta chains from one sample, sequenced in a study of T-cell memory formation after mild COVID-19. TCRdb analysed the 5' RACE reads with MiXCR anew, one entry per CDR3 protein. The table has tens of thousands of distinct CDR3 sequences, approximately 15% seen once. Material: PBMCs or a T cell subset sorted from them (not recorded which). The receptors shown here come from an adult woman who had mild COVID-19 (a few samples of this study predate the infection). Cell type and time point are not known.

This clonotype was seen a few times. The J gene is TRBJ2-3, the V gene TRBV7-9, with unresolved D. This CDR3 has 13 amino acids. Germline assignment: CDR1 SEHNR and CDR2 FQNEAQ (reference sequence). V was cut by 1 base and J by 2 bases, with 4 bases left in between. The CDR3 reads CASSLGSTDTQYF. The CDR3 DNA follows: TGTGCCAGCAGCTTAGGATCCACAGATACGCAGTATTTT.

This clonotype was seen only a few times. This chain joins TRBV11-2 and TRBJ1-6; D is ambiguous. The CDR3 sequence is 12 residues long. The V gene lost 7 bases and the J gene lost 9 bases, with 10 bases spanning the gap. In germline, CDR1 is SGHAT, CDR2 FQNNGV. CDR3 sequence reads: CASTSGGSPLHF. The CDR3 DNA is TGTGCCAGCACCAGCGGCGGTTCACCCCTCCACTTT. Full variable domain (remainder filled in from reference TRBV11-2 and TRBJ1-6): EAGVAQSPRYKIIEKRQSVAFWCNPISGHATLYWYQQILGQGPKLLIQFQNNGVVDDSQLPKDRFSAERLKGVDSTLKIQPAKLEDSAVYLCASTSGGSPLHFGNGTRLTVT.

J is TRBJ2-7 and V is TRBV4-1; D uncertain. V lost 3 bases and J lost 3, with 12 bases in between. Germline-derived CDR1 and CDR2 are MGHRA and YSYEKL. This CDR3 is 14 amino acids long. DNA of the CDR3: TGCGCCAGCAGCCAGTCGACTCTCGGCTACGAGCAGTACTTC. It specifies CASSQSTLGYEQYF.

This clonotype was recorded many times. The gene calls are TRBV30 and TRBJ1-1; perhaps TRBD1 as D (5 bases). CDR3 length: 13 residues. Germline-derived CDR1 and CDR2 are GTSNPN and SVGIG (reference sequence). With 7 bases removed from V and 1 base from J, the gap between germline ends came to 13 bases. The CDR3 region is CAFDGGQNTEAFF. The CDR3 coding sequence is TGTGCCTTCGACGGGGGTCAGAACACTGAAGCTTTCTTT.

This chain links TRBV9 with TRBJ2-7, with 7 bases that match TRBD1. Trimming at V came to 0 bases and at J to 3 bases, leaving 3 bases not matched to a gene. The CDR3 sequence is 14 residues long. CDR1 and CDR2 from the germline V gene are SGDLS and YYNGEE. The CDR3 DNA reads TGTGCCAGCAGCGTAGACGGGACAGTCTACGAGCAGTACTTC. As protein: CASSVDGTVYEQYF.

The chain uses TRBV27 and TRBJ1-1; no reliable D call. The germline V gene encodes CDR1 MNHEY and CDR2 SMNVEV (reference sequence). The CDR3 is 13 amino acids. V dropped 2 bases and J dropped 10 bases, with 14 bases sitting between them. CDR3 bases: TGTGCCAGCAGTTTAGGGTCTGACTGGCCAGCTTTCTTT. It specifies CASSLGSDWPAFF.

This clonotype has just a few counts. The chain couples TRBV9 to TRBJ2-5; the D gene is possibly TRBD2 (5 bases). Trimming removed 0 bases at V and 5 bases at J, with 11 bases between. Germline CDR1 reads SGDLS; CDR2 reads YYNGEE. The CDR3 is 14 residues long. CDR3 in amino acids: CASSVAEGAETQYF. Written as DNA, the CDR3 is TGTGCCAGCAGCGTAGCCGAGGGCGCGGAGACCCAGTACTTC.

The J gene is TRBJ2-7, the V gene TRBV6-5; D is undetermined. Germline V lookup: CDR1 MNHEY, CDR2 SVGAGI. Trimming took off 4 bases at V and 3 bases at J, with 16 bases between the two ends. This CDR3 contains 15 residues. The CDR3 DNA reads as TGTGCCAGCAGTTCATTAATGGGCCAACTCTACGAGCAGTACTTC. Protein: CASSSLMGQLYEQYF.

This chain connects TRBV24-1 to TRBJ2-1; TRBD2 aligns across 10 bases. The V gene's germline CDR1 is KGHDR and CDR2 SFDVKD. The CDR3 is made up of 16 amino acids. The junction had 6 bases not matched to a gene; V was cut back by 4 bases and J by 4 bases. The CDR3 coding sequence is TGTGCCACCAGTGAAAGCGGGAGGGTTCCTTACAATGAGCAGTTCTTC. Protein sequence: CATSESGRVPYNEQFF.

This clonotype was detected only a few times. CDR3 amino acids: CASSPLWGSSYEQYF. In DNA, the CDR3 is TGTGCCAGCAGTCCCCTGTGGGGAAGCTCCTACGAGCAGTACTTC. The gene calls are TRBV27 and TRBJ2-7, with D hard to call. V was pared by 5 bases and J by 0 bases, with 14 bases between. This CDR3 has 15 residues. Germline values: CDR1 MNHEY, CDR2 SMNVEV (reference sequence).

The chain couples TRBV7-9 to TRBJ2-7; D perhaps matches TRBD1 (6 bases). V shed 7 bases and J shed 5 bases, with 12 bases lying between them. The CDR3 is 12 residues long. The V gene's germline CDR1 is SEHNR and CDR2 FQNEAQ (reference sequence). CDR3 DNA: TGTGCCAGCACTCCAGGGGTCCACGAGCAGTACTTC. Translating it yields CASTPGVHEQYF.

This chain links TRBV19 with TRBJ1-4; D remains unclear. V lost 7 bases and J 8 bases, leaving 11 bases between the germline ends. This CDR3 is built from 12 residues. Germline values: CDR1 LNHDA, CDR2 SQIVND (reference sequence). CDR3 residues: CASTEGYEKLFF. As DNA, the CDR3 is TGTGCCAGTACCGAGGGTTACGAAAAACTGTTTTTT.

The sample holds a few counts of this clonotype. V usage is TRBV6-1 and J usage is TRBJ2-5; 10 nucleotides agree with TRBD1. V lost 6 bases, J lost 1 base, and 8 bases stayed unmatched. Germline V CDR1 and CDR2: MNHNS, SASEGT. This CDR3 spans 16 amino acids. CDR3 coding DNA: TGTGCCAGCAGATACCGGGACAGGGGATCCCAAGAGACCCAGTACTTC. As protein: CASRYRDRGSQETQYF.

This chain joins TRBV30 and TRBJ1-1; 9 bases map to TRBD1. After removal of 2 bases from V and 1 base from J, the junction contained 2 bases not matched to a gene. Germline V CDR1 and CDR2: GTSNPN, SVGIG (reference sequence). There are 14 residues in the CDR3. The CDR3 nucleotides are TGTGCCTGGAGTACAGGGGGCTGGAACACTGAAGCTTTCTTT. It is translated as CAWSTGGWNTEAFF.

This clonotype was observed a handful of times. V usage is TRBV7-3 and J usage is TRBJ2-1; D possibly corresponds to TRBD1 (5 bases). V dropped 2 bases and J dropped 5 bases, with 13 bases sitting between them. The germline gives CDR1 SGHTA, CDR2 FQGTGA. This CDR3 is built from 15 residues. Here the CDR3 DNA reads TGTGCCAGCAGCTTAGTAGGGGTAAGGGACAATGAGCAGTTCTTC. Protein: CASSLVGVRDNEQFF.

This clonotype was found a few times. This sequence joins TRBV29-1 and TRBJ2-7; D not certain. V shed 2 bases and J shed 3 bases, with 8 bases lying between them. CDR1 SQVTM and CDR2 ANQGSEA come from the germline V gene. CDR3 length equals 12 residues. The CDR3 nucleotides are TGCAGCGTTGAAATACAAGGCTACGAGCAGTACTTC. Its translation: CSVEIQGYEQYF.

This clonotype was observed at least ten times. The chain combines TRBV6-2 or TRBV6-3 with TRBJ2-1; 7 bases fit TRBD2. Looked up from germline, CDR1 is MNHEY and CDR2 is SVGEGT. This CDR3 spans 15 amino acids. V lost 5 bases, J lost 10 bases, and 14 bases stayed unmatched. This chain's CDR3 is CASSAVLGLVSEQFF. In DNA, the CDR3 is TGTGCCAGCAGTGCCGTATTAGGACTAGTAAGCGAGCAGTTCTTC.

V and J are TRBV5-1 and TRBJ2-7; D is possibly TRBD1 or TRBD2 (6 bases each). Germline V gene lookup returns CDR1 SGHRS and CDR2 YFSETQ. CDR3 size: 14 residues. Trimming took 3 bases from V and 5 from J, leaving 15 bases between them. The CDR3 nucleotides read TGCGCCAGCAGCTCCAGCCTCGGGGGCGACGAGCAGTACTTC. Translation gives CASSSSLGGDEQYF.

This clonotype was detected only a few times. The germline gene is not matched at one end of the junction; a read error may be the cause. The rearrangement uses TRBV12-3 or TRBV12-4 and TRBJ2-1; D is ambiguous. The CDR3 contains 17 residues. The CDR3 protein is CASSLANLPLVPPSGIF. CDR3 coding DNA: TGTGCCAGCAGTTTAGCGAATCTACCCCTAGTACCCCCTTCTGGCATCTTC.

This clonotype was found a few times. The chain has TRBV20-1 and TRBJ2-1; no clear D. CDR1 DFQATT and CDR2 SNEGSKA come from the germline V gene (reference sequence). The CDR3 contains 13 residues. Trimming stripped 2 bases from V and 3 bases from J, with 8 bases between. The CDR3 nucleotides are TGCAGTGCTAGAATGGGTCTCTACAATGAGCAGTTCTTC. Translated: CSARMGLYNEQFF.

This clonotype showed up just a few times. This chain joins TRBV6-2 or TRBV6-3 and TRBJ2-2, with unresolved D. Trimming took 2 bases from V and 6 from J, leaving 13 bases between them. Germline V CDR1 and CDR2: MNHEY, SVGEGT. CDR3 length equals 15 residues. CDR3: CASSYEPSRAGELFF. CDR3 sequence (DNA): TGTGCCAGCAGTTACGAGCCATCCCGAGCCGGGGAGCTGTTTTTT.

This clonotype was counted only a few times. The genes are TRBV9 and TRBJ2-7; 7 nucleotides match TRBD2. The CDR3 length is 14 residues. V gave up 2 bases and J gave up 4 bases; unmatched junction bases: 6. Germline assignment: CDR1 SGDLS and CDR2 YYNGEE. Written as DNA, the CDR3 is TGTGCCAGCAGCGTTGGCGGGAGTGGGTACGAGCAGTACTTC. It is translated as CASSVGGSGYEQYF.

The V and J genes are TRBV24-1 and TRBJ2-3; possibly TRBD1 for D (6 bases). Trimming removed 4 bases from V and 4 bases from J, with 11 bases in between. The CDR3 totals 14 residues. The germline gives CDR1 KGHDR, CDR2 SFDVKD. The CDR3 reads CATSEFGQSDTQYF. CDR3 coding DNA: TGTGCCACCAGTGAATTCGGACAGTCAGATACGCAGTATTTT.

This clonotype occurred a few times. The CDR3 region has the DNA TGTGCCAGCAGGAATTGGGCCAAGACAGACAGCATGGGTGAGCAGTTCTTC. Protein sequence: CASRNWAKTDSMGEQFF. The rearrangement links TRBV6-2 or TRBV6-3 to TRBJ2-1; D perhaps matches TRBD1 (5 bases). CDR3 length equals 17 residues. Trimming left V 6 bases short and J 9 bases short, with 27 bases between. The germline V gene has CDR1 MNHEY and CDR2 SVGEGT.

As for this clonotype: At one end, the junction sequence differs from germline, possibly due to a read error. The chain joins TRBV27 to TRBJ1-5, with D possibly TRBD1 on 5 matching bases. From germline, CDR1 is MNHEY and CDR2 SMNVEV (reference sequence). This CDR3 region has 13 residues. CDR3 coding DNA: TGTGCCAGCAGTTTATGGGGGGATCAGCCCCAGCACTTT. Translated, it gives CASSLWGDQPQHF.

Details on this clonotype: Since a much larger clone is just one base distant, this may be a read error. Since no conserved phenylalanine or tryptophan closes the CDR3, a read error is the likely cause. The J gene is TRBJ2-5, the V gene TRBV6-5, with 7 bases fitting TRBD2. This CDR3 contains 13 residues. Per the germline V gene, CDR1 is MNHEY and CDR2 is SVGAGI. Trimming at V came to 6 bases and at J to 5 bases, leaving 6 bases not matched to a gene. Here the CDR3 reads CASSLGGLETQYL. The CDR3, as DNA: TGTGCCAGCAGCTTGGGGGGGTTGGAGACCCAGTACTTG.

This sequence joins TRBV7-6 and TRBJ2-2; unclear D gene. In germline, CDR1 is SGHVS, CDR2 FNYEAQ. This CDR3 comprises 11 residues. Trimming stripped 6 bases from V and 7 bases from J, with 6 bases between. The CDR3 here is CASSQNGELFF. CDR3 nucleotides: TGTGCCAGCAGTCAAAACGGGGAGCTGTTTTTT.

CDR3 in amino acids: CAISESIGKEQYF. CDR3 coding DNA: TGTGCCATCAGTGAGTCGATAGGGAAAGAGCAGTACTTC. This sequence joins TRBV10-3 and TRBJ2-7; no reliable D call. Trimming shortened V by 0 bases and J by 7 bases, and 10 bases separated the two germline ends. The CDR3 is 13 amino acids. Germline V gives CDR1 ENHRY, CDR2 SYGVKD.

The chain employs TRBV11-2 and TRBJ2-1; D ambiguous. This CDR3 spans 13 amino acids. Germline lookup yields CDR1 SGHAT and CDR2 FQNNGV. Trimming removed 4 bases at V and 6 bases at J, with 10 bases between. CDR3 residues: CASSSVGRNEQFF. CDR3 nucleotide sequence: TGTGCCAGCAGCTCCGTCGGGCGCAATGAGCAGTTCTTC.

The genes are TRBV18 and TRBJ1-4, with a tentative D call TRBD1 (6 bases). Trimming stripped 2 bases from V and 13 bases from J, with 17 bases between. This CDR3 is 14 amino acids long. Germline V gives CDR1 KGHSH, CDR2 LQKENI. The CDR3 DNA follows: TGTGCCAGCTCACCAGGGCCAACCTCGGGGGCACTGTTTTTT. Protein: CASSPGPTSGALFF.